These 10 T cell receptor beta chains originate from one sample sequenced in a study of PD-1 blockade in classical Hodgkin lymphoma. Sequencing used immunoSEQ multiplex PCR; TCRdb keeps in-frame clones, though not all of them. The table lists 15,000 to 20,000 clones, approximately 82% of them singletons, with just over 2.5% in the top ten. Regarding time point: cycle 4 day 1 (C4D1), after about 6 weeks of nivolumab. Every patient experienced relapse after autologous stem cell transplantation, and brentuximab vedotin exposure varied. Purification of CD4+ T cells from thawed PBMCs was performed via magnetic negative selection. The sample consisted of CD4+ T cells from blood, taken before the fourth cycle of nivolumab. The receptors were sampled from a human donor with classical Hodgkin lymphoma.

The CDR3 bases are TGTGCCAGCAGCCAGACAGCTTCTTACACTGAAGCTTTCTTT. Translation: CASSQTASYTEAFF. J is TRBJ1-1 and V is TRBV7-9, with D tentatively TRBD1 (5 bases). The CDR3 is made up of 14 amino acids. V was trimmed by 5 bases and J by 3 bases, leaving 13 bases between them. Germline V lookup: CDR1 SEHNR, CDR2 FQNEAQ (reference sequence).

The rearrangement uses TRBV5-1 and TRBJ2-2; tentative D call: TRBD2 (6 bases). Germline CDR1 and CDR2: SGHRS and YFSETQ. Deletions cut 4 bases from V and 3 bases from J, with 13 bases between. The CDR3 spans 15 residues. CDR3 sequence: CASSAGTVDTGELFF. For the CDR3, the DNA is TGCGCCAGCAGCGCCGGGACTGTAGACACCGGGGAGCTGTTTTTT.

The chain recombines TRBV27 with TRBJ2-2; the D is unclear. The CDR3 runs 14 residues. V was clipped by 11 bases and J by 2 bases, with 15 bases between them. In germline, CDR1 is MNHEY, CDR2 SMNVEV (reference sequence). Here the CDR3 DNA reads TGTGCCTTCCTCGCAGGACCTAACACCGGGGAGCTGTTTTTT. This codes for CAFLAGPNTGELFF.

The table lists this clone with a count of one. The gene calls are TRBV5-5 and TRBJ1-2; D gene unclear. Germline CDR1 is SGHKS and CDR2 is YYEKEE (reference sequence). V was pared by 4 bases and J by 4 bases, with 8 bases between. The CDR3 is made up of 12 amino acids. The CDR3: CASSHPTYGYTF. The CDR3 nucleotides are TGTGCCAGCAGCCACCCGACCTATGGCTACACCTTC.

The gene calls are TRBV15 and TRBJ2-5; TRBD2 matches 9 bases. The J segment lost 4 bases and the V segment lost 3 bases, leaving 6 bases of the junction unmatched. CDR1 is LNHNV, CDR2 YYDKDF, per germline (reference sequence). The CDR3 length is 15 residues. CDR3 amino acids: CATSRKREAGETQYF. Written as DNA, the CDR3 is TGTGCCACCAGCAGGAAGCGGGAGGCGGGAGAGACCCAGTACTTC. Full variable domain (rest looked up from reference TRBV15 and TRBJ2-5): DAMVIQNPRYQVTQFGKPVTLSCSQTLNHNVMYWYQQKSSQAPKLLFHYYDKDFNNEADTPDNFQSRRPNTSFCFLDIRSPGLGDTAMYLCATSRKREAGETQYFGPGTRLLVL.

The chain carries TRBV6-6 and TRBJ2-1; D gene uncertain. Looked up from germline, CDR1 is MNHNY and CDR2 is SVGAGI (reference sequence). V lost 2 bases and J lost 2, with 4 bases in between. The CDR3 contains 13 residues. The CDR3 coding sequence is TGTGCCAGCAGTTACCAGACCTACAATGAGCAGTTCTTC. Amino acids: CASSYQTYNEQFF.

This chain connects TRBV6-5 to TRBJ1-1; 7 bases are shared with TRBD1. The germline V gene encodes CDR1 MNHEY and CDR2 SVGAGI. V gave up 5 bases and J gave up 1 base; unmatched junction bases: 1. The CDR3 is 13 residues long. CDR3 sequence reads: CASSRQGNTEAFF. The CDR3 region has the DNA TGTGCCAGCAGTCGACAGGGGAACACTGAAGCTTTCTTT.

V and J are TRBV5-1 and TRBJ2-1; D remains ambiguous. The CDR3 loop spans 12 amino acids. Trimming shortened V by 6 bases and J by 7 bases, and 11 bases separated the two germline ends. The germline V gene encodes CDR1 SGHRS and CDR2 YFSETQ. This CDR3 is CASTKPGNEQFF. Written as DNA, the CDR3 is TGCGCCAGCACCAAACCCGGTAATGAGCAGTTCTTC.

The chain uses TRBV6-1 and TRBJ2-1; 9 bases fit TRBD2. The CDR3 has 15 amino acids. CDR1 and CDR2 from the germline V gene are MNHNS and SASEGT. The trim removed 4 bases at V and 2 bases at J, leaving 3 bases unmatched. CDR3 in amino acids: CASSGASGTYNEQFF. For the CDR3, the DNA is TGTGCCAGCAGTGGTGCTAGCGGGACCTACAATGAGCAGTTCTTC.

This chain connects TRBV28 to TRBJ1-1; no reliable D call. The V gene lost 10 bases and the J gene lost 1 base, with 7 bases spanning the gap. CDR1 and CDR2 (germline): MDHEN, SYDVKM. CDR3 length: 11 residues. This CDR3 is CATRSNTEAFF. The DNA of the CDR3 is TGTGCCACCCGCTCGAACACTGAAGCTTTCTTT.